The 5 T cell receptor delta chains below all came from one sample that was sequenced in a study of DNA immune sequencing with unique molecular identifiers. All 8 TRDV and 4 TRDJ genes were targeted in 32-plex amplification of genomic DNA. A 12-nucleotide UMI was added during approximately 3 barcoding PCR cycles before adapter PCR. TCRdb fed the multiplex PCR reads into CATT to redo clone calling. The sample holds about 5,200 delta-chain clones, approximately 10% seen once. Sequenced input: gamma-delta T cells enriched from blood buffy coat, or unenriched PBMCs (not recorded which). Receptors originate from a human donor in good health.

Details on this clone: A far more abundant clone sits one base away, making this likely a read error. The sample has other DNA sequences that encode this CDR3 too. The chain recombines TRDV2 with TRDJ1, with 9 bases matching TRDD3. The CDR3 totals 19 residues. In germline, CDR1 is GEAIGNYY, CDR2 EKD. The CDR3 reads CACDTLSLLGEEYTDKLIF. CDR3 coding DNA: TGTGCTTGTGACACCTTGTCTTTACTGGGGGAAGAGTACACCGATAAACTCATCTTT.

For this clone: The protein TCRdb gives is from a much larger clone and does not agree with this DNA's translation at residue 9, likely a read error; the protein shown here comes from the DNA. Other DNA sequences within the sample encode an identical CDR3. The V gene is TRDV2, the J gene TRDJ1; 9 nucleotides line up with TRDD3. The length of the CDR3 is 17 residues. Per the germline V gene, CDR1 is GEAIGNYY and CDR2 is EKD. J lost 0 bases, V lost 1 base, and 8 bases had no gene match. CDR3 DNA sequence: TGTGCCTGTGACACTCTGGGGGATCGAAAGTACACCGATAAACTCATCTTT. Amino acids: CACDTLGDRKYTDKLIF.

This clone was found a few times. This is likely an artifact of a read error, given a far larger clone one base away. Other DNA sequences from this sample encode an identical CDR3 as well. This chain connects TRDV2 to TRDJ1; D is perhaps TRDD2 (6 bases). Per germline, CDR1 GEAIGNYY and CDR2 EKD. Trimming cost V 0 bases and J 0 bases, with 19 bases left between them. CDR3 length: 18 residues. CDR3 region: CACDTVGTSYPYTDKLIF. DNA of the CDR3: TGTGCCTGTGACACCGTGGGGACCTCCTACCCGTACACCGATAAACTCATCTTT.

This chain connects TRDV1 to TRDJ1; D may be TRDD3 (9 bases). TCRdb supplies no J gene; here it was assigned by aligning the nucleotide sequence to germline. V was shortened by 5 bases and J by 0 bases, with 34 bases between the two germline ends. The CDR3 spans 22 residues. Germline V gives CDR1 TSWWSYY, CDR2 QGS. Here the CDR3 DNA reads TGTGCTCTTGGGAACCTCTACTTCCTACACTGGGGGACTTCTAAGTACACCGATAAACTCATCTTT. Amino acid sequence: CALGNLYFLHWGTSKYTDKLIF.

In this sample, this clone turned up a few times. The V call is TRDV1, the J call TRDJ1, with TRDD3 matching over 12 bases. Germline values: CDR1 TSWWSYY, CDR2 QGS. Trimming took 1 base from V and 3 from J; bases not matched to a gene: 21. The CDR3 is made up of 22 amino acids. CDR3 coding DNA: TGTGCTCTTGGGGAACATAAGTCCCTAAACTGGGGGATACCTGTCGTCGCCGATAAACTCATCTTT. It encodes CALGEHKSLNWGIPVVADKLIF.